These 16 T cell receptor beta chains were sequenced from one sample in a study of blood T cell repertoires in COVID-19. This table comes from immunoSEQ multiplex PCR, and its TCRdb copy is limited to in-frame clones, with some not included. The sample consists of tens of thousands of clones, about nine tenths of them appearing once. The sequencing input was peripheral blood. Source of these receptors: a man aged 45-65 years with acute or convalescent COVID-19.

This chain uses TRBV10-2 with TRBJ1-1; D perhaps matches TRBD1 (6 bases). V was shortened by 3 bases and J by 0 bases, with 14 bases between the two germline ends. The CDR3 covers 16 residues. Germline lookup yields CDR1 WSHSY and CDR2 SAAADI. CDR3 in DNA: TGCGCCAGCAGTGAATTCCGGACAGCCATGAACACTGAAGCTTTCTTT. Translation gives CASSEFRTAMNTEAFF.

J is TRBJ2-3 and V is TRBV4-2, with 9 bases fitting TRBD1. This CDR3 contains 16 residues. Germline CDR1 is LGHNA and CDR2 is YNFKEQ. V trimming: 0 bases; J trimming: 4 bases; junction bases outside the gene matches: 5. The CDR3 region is CASSQDRGQGPDTQYF. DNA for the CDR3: TGTGCCAGCAGCCAAGATCGCGGACAGGGGCCAGATACGCAGTATTTT.

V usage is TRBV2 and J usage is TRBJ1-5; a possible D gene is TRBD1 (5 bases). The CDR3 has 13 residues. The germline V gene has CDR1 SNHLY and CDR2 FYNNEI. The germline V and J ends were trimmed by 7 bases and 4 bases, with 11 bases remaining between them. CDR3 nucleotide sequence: TGTGCCAGCATTCCGGGACTTAATCAGCCCCAGCATTTT. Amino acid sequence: CASIPGLNQPQHF.

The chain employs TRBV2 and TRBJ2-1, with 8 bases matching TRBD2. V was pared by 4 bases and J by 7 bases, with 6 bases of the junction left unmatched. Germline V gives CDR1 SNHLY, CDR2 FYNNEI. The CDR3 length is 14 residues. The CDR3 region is CASSASGSNNEQFF. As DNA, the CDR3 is TGTGCCAGCAGTGCGAGCGGGAGTAATAATGAGCAGTTCTTC.

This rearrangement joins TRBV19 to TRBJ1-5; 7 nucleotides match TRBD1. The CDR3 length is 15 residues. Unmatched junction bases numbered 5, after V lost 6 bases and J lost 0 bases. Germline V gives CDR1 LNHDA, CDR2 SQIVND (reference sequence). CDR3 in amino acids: CASSITGDSNQPQHF. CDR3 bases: TGTGCCAGTAGCATCACAGGGGATAGCAATCAGCCCCAGCATTTT.

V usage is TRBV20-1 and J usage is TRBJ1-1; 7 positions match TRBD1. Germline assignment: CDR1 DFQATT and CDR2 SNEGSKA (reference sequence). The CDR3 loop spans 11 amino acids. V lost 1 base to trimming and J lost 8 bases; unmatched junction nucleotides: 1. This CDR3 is CSARADREAFF. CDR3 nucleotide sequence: TGCAGTGCTAGAGCGGACAGGGAAGCTTTCTTT.

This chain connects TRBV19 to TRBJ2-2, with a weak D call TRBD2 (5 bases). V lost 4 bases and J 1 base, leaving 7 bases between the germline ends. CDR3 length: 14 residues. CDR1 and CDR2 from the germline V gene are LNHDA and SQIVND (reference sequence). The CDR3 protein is CASSSRGNTGELFF. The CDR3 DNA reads TGTGCCAGTAGTAGCCGGGGGAACACCGGGGAGCTGTTTTTT.

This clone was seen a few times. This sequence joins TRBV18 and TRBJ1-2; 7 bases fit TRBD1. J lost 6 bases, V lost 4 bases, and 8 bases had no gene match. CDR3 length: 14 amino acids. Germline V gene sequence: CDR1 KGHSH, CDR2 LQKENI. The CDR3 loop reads CASSLRQGLDGYTF. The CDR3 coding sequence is TGTGCCAGCTCACTAAGACAGGGTCTGGATGGCTACACCTTC.

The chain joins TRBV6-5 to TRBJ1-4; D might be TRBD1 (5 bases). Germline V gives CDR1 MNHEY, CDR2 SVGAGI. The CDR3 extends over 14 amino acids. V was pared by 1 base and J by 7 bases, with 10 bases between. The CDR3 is CASSYFNQGEKLFF. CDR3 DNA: TGTGCCAGCAGTTACTTTAACCAGGGTGAAAAACTGTTTTTT.

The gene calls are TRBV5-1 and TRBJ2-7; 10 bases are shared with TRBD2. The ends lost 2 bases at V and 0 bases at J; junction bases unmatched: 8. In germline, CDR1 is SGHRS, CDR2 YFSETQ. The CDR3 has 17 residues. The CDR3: CASSFPSLAGSSYEQYF. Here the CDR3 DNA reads TGCGCCAGCAGCTTCCCCTCACTAGCGGGGAGCTCCTACGAGCAGTACTTC.

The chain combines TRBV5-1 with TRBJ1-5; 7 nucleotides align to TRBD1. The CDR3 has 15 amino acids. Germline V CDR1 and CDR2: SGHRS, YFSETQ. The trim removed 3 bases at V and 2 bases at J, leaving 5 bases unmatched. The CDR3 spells CASSSQGLGNQPQHF. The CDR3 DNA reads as TGCGCCAGCAGCTCACAGGGGCTTGGCAATCAGCCCCAGCATTTT.

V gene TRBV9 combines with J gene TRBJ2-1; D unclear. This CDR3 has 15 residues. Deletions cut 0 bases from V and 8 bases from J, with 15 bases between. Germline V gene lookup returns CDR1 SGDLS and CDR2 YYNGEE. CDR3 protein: CASSVGMTWAYEQFF. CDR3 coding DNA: TGTGCCAGCAGCGTAGGGATGACCTGGGCTTATGAGCAGTTCTTC.

CDR3 sequence (DNA): TGTGCCACCAGCAGAGATGTTCGAGGGGGCTTCGGGTCCTACGAGCAGTACTTC. It yields the protein CATSRDVRGGFGSYEQYF. This sequence joins TRBV15 and TRBJ2-7; 7 bases align to TRBD1. The germline V gene encodes CDR1 LNHNV and CDR2 YYDKDF (reference sequence). This CDR3 region has 18 residues. The junction had 12 bases not matched to a gene; V was cut back by 0 bases and J by 1 base. The full variable domain, with the rest looked up from reference TRBV15 and TRBJ2-7, is DAMVIQNPRYQVTQFGKPVTLSCSQTLNHNVMYWYQQKSSQAPKLLFHYYDKDFNNEADTPDNFQSRRPNTSFCFLDIRSPGLGDTAMYLCATSRDVRGGFGSYEQYFGPGTRLTVT.

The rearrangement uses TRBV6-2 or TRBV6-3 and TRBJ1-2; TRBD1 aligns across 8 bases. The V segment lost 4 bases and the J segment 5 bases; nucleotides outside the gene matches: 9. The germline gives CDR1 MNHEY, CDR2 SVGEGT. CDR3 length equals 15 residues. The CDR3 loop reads CASSWDRYSQYGYTF. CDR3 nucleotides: TGTGCCAGCAGTTGGGACAGGTATTCCCAATATGGCTACACCTTC.

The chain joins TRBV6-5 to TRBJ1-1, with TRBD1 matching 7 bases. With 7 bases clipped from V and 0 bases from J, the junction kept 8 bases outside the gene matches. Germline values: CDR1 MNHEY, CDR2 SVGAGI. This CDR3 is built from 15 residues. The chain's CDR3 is CASIRIGQVNTEAFF. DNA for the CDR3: TGTGCCAGCATTCGCATAGGACAGGTGAACACTGAAGCTTTCTTT.

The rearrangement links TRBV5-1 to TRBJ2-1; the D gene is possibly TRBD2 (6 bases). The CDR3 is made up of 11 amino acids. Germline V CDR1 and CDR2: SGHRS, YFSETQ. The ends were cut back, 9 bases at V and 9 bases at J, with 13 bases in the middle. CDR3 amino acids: CAKKLASEQFF. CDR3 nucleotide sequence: TGCGCCAAAAAACTAGCTTCTGAGCAGTTCTTC.